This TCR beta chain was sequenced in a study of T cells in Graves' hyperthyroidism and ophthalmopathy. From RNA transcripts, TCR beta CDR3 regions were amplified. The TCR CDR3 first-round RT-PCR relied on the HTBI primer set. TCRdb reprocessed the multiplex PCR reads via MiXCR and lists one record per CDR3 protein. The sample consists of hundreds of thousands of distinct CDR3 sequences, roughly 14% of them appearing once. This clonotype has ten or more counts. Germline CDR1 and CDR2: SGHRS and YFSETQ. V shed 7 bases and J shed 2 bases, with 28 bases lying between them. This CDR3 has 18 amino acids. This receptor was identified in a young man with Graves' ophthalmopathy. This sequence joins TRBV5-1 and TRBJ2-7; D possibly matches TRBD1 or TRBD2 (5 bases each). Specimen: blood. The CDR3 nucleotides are TGCGCCAGCTGCGGATCGGCTCCCTGGGACCGAAAACCCTACGAGCAGTACTTC. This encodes CASCGSAPWDRKPYEQYF.